This TCR beta chain was identified during a study of cytomegalovirus exposure and HLA in healthy donors. Per the germline V gene, CDR1 is SGHNT and CDR2 is YYREEE (reference sequence). This CDR3 has 14 amino acids. The junction had 3 bases not matched to a gene; V was cut back by 4 bases and J by 1 base. PCR primers comprised 60 Vbeta and 13 Jbeta primers. Clones were sequenced by immunoSEQ multiplex PCR, and TCRdb holds only the in-frame ones, with some missing. Of about 55,000 clones in the sample, about 67% were seen once. The sequencing input was PBMCs. The chain recombines TRBV5-4 with TRBJ2-3; 7 bases line up with TRBD1. The sequence derives from a man aged 35 to 55 in good health and CMV-seropositive. The CDR3 region has the DNA TGTGCCAGCAGCCCCGGACAGGGCACAGATACGCAGTATTTT. Translation: CASSPGQGTDTQYF.